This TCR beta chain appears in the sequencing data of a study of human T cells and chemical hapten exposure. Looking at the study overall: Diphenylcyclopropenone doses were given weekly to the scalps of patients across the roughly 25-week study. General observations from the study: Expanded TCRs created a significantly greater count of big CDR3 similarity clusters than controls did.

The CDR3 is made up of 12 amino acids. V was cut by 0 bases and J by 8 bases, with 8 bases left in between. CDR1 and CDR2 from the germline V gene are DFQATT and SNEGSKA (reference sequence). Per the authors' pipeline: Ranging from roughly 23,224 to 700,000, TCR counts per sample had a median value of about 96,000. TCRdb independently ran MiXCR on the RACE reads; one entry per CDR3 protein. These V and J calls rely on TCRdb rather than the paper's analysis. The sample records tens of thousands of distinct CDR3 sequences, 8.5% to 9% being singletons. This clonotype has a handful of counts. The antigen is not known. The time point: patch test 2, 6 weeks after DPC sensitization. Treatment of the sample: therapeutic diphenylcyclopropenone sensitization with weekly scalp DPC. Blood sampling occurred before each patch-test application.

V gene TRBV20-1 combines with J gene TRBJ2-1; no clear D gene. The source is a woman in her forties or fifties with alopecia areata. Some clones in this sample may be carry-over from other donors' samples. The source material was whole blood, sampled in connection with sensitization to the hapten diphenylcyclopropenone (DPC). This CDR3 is CSARDMTDEQFF. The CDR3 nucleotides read TGCAGTGCTAGAGATATGACCGATGAGCAGTTCTTC.